The clone carrying this TCR beta chain was counted at least ten times. Its target is not known. This entry comes from a study of post-analysis software for immune sequencing data. Study-level points and caveats: Roughly 5 TRBV segments (TRBV5-6, TRBV5-1 and TRBV20-1 among them) occurred more frequently in patients than in controls.

Libraries were made from TCR beta cDNA, and they carried unique molecular identifiers. Around 450,000 cDNA molecules were recovered from an input of about 1 to 10 million T cells. Using its own MiXCR run on the PCR reads, TCRdb lists one record per CDR3 protein. The profile shows approximately 360,000 distinct CDR3 sequences, around 33% of them singletons. The CDR3 extends over 13 amino acids. The V gene lost 5 bases and the J gene lost 1 base, with 9 bases spanning the gap. CDR1 is MNHEY and CDR2 is SMNVEV in the germline V gene (reference sequence). This TCR derives from a girl under 18 with multiple sclerosis. The specimen sequenced was blood. V and J are TRBV27 and TRBJ2-7; TRBD2 is a possible D gene (6 bases). The CDR3 DNA follows: TGTGCCAGCAGTGCGGGACCATCCTACGAGCAGTACTTC. Translated, it gives CASSAGPSYEQYF.